The 31 T cell receptor beta chains in this list originate from one sample, sequenced in a study of CD8 T cells in Susac syndrome. When the RNA was reverse transcribed, random hexamers were used with an input of about 0.5 to 1 ug. MiXCR, run by TCRdb on the immunoSEQ multiplex PCR reads, gives a single entry per CDR3 protein. The sample has just under 150,000 distinct CDR3 sequences; approximately 94% are singletons. The sample was CD4+ T cells from PBMCs. These receptors were obtained from a human donor in good health.

This sequence joins TRBV5-5 and TRBJ2-4; 15 bases are shared with TRBD2. The CDR3 loop spans 20 amino acids. Germline loops: CDR1 SGHKS, CDR2 YYEKEE (reference sequence). The J segment lost 0 bases and the V segment lost 4 bases, leaving 11 bases of the junction unmatched. The CDR3: CASSREGLAGGLIAKNIQYF. The CDR3 nucleotides are TGTGCCAGCAGCAGGGAAGGACTAGCGGGAGGGCTAATAGCCAAAAACATTCAGTACTTC.

This chain uses TRBV9 with TRBJ1-5, with 10 bases aligning to TRBD1. The CDR3 sequence is 15 residues long. V was clipped by 2 bases and J by 5 bases; unmatched bases: 4. Germline V gives CDR1 SGDLS, CDR2 YYNGEE. CDR3 sequence (DNA): TGTGCCAGCAGCGTTGGACAGGGGGGGGATCAGCCCCAGCATTTT. Protein sequence: CASSVGQGGDQPQHF.

This clonotype was observed a handful of times. This chain connects TRBV20-1 to TRBJ2-5; D is ambiguous. This CDR3 is 14 amino acids long. Trimming shortened V by 3 bases and J by 4 bases, and 15 bases separated the two germline ends. Germline values: CDR1 DFQATT, CDR2 SNEGSKA (reference sequence). The CDR3 loop reads CSASPPGLRETQYF. CDR3 DNA sequence: TGCAGTGCTAGTCCCCCGGGTCTAAGAGAGACCCAGTACTTC.

This chain uses TRBV2 with TRBJ1-2; 8 bases are shared with TRBD1. The CDR3 consists of 12 residues. V lost 6 bases and J lost 7; bases outside the gene matches: 4. The germline gives CDR1 SNHLY, CDR2 FYNNEI. The CDR3 sequence: CASRRQGSGYTF. Here the CDR3 DNA reads TGTGCCAGCAGGCGACAGGGGAGTGGCTACACCTTC.

Only a few counts were recorded for this clonotype. The genes are TRBV18 and TRBJ1-5, with D tentatively TRBD1 (5 bases). Germline CDR1 reads KGHSH; CDR2 reads LQKENI. Trimming removed 4 bases from V and 1 base from J, with 8 bases in between. The CDR3 loop spans 14 amino acids. The CDR3 protein is CASSRGGSNQPQHF. CDR3 coding DNA: TGTGCCAGCTCACGCGGGGGGAGCAATCAGCCCCAGCATTTT.

V usage is TRBV12-3 or TRBV12-4 and J usage is TRBJ2-7, with TRBD2 identical over 10 bases. The V gene end was trimmed by 7 bases and the J gene end by 4 bases; junction bases not matched to a gene: 7. This CDR3 has 14 residues. The CDR3 protein is CASIASGRLYEQYF. The CDR3 DNA follows: TGTGCCAGCATTGCTAGCGGGAGACTTTACGAGCAGTACTTC.

The rearrangement uses TRBV9 and TRBJ2-3, with 9 bases identical to TRBD1. The CDR3 is 15 amino acids. The V and J ends lost 3 bases and 3 bases, in that order; junction bases with no gene match: 5. Per germline, CDR1 SGDLS and CDR2 YYNGEE. The CDR3 sequence: CASSARTGETDTQYF. For the CDR3, the DNA is TGTGCCAGCAGCGCCAGGACAGGGGAAACAGATACGCAGTATTTT.

This clonotype appeared once. The V and J genes are TRBV27 and TRBJ1-5, with TRBD1 matching over 7 bases. This CDR3 comprises 17 residues. Germline V gene lookup returns CDR1 MNHEY and CDR2 SMNVEV (reference sequence). Trimming cost V 3 bases and J 3 bases; bases outside gene matches: 11. In DNA form, the CDR3 reads TGTGCCAGCAGTTTCTGGGGTTCGGGACAGAACAATCAGCCCCAGCATTTT. Its translation is CASSFWGSGQNNQPQHF.

V and J are TRBV3-1 and TRBJ2-1, with TRBD1 matching 7 bases. Germline V CDR1 and CDR2: LGHDT, YNNKEL (reference sequence). V trimming: 4 bases; J trimming: 6 bases; junction bases outside the gene matches: 15. The CDR3 is 17 amino acids. The CDR3 protein is CASSRLQGRIGFNEQFF. The CDR3 DNA reads TGTGCCAGCAGCCGATTACAGGGGAGAATCGGGTTCAATGAGCAGTTCTTC.

This clonotype was seen a single time. The rearrangement uses TRBV7-9 and TRBJ2-1; D remains unclear. The CDR3 is 14 amino acids. Germline CDR1 is SEHNR and CDR2 is FQNEAQ (reference sequence). Trimming shortened V by 4 bases and J by 3 bases, and 10 bases separated the two germline ends. CDR3 in DNA: TGTGCCAGCAGCTCGGAACACAACTACAATGAGCAGTTCTTC. Its translation: CASSSEHNYNEQFF.

The rearrangement uses TRBV5-1 and TRBJ1-1; no clear D gene. V shed 0 bases and J shed 4 bases, with 7 bases lying between them. There are 13 residues in the CDR3. CDR1 is SGHRS and CDR2 is YFSETQ in the germline V gene. The CDR3 sequence: CASSLVVGTEAFF. The CDR3 bases are TGCGCCAGCAGCTTGGTGGTGGGCACTGAAGCTTTCTTT.

The V gene is TRBV6-5, the J gene TRBJ1-4; unclear D gene. V lost 6 bases and J 11 bases, leaving 13 bases between the germline ends. Germline V gene lookup returns CDR1 MNHEY and CDR2 SVGAGI. The CDR3 runs 12 residues. The CDR3 sequence: CASRTLGGKLFF. Written as DNA, the CDR3 is TGTGCCAGCAGGACTTTGGGAGGTAAACTGTTTTTT.

The V gene is TRBV5-6, the J gene TRBJ2-1, with 8 bases lining up with TRBD2. Germline CDR1 and CDR2: SGHDT and YYEEEE. This CDR3 region has 17 residues. With V trimmed by 5 bases and J by 3 bases, 13 bases remained unmatched. Here the CDR3 DNA reads TGTGCCAGCAGTTCGAAGGTAGCGGGAAATAACTACAATGAGCAGTTCTTC. Its protein is CASSSKVAGNNYNEQFF.

The chain has TRBV20-1 and TRBJ2-3; TRBD2 matches at 9 bases. CDR1 DFQATT and CDR2 SNEGSKA come from the germline V gene (reference sequence). Germline trimming cut 0 bases from V and 2 bases from J; bases unmatched to any gene: 6. The CDR3 is 16 amino acids. The CDR3 is CSARDGASGVTDTQYF. DNA for the CDR3: TGCAGTGCTAGAGATGGGGCTAGCGGGGTCACAGATACGCAGTATTTT.

In its sample, this clonotype was seen once. The rearrangement uses TRBV12-3 or TRBV12-4 and TRBJ1-1, with no clear D. Deletions cut 2 bases from V and 4 bases from J, with 8 bases between. The CDR3 sequence is 13 residues long. The chain's CDR3 is CASSLSSVTEAFF. CDR3 coding DNA: TGTGCCAGCAGTTTATCTTCGGTCACTGAAGCTTTCTTT.

This clonotype was seen only once. This chain links TRBV7-9 with TRBJ2-1, with TRBD1 matching 7 bases. CDR1 and CDR2 (germline): SEHNR, FQNEAQ (reference sequence). The CDR3 extends over 16 amino acids. J lost 8 bases, V lost 8 bases, and 18 bases had no gene match. The CDR3 reads CASGGERGRSVYEQFF. In nucleotides, the CDR3 is TGTGCCAGCGGCGGAGAAAGGGGGCGGAGTGTGTATGAGCAGTTCTTC.

In this sample, this clonotype turned up a few times. The V gene is TRBV28, the J gene TRBJ2-7; D gene unclear. The germline gives CDR1 MDHEN, CDR2 SYDVKM. This CDR3 contains 16 residues. The V and J ends lost 5 bases and 2 bases respectively, with 19 bases between them. CDR3 in DNA: TGTGCCAGCAGTCCCAGATGGCTCCGAGTAACCTACGAGCAGTACTTC. Translation gives CASSPRWLRVTYEQYF.

V and J are TRBV19 and TRBJ2-1; 8 bases map to TRBD1. Germline CDR1 LNHDA, CDR2 SQIVND (reference sequence). V was clipped by 4 bases and J by 3 bases; unmatched bases: 11. The CDR3 is made up of 17 amino acids. The CDR3 protein is CASSRPQGQAIYNEQFF. DNA for the CDR3: TGTGCCAGTAGTAGGCCCCAGGGACAGGCAATCTACAATGAGCAGTTCTTC.

The genes are TRBV20-1 and TRBJ2-2; D may be TRBD1 (5 bases). The CDR3 totals 15 residues. Trimming left V 1 base short and J 1 base short, with 10 bases between. Looked up from germline, CDR1 is DFQATT and CDR2 is SNEGSKA (reference sequence). Written as DNA, the CDR3 is TGCAGTGCTAGAGTGAGACAGCTGAACACCGGGGAGCTGTTTTTT. Its translation is CSARVRQLNTGELFF.

This chain joins TRBV5-1 and TRBJ2-2; 10 bases fit TRBD1. The length of the CDR3 is 15 residues. From germline, CDR1 is SGHRS and CDR2 YFSETQ. Germline trimming cut 4 bases from V and 6 bases from J; bases unmatched to any gene: 6. The CDR3 sequence is CASSPRQGASGELFF. The CDR3 bases are TGCGCCAGCAGCCCAAGACAGGGGGCCTCCGGGGAGCTGTTTTTT.

The CDR3 coding sequence is TGCGCCAGCAGCTCCGATCGGGTCAGGGCATCTTCTGGGGCCAACGTCCTGACTTTC. It encodes CASSSDRVRASSGANVLTF. V gene TRBV5-1 combines with J gene TRBJ2-6; D is possibly TRBD1 (5 bases). CDR1 is SGHRS, CDR2 YFSETQ, per germline. The CDR3 is made up of 19 amino acids. V lost 3 bases, J lost 1 base, and 20 bases lay in between.

The chain combines TRBV18 with TRBJ1-4; D ambiguous. Trimming pared 2 bases from V and 5 bases from J, leaving 12 bases between. The CDR3 is 15 residues long. Germline CDR1 reads KGHSH; CDR2 reads LQKENI. The CDR3 DNA is TGTGCCAGCTCACCAGCAGCCCCTGAAAATGAAAAACTGTTTTTT. Protein product: CASSPAAPENEKLFF.

The rearrangement joins TRBV6-6 to TRBJ1-5; 8 bases map to TRBD1. Germline assignment: CDR1 MNHNY and CDR2 SVGAGI (reference sequence). This CDR3 spans 15 amino acids. The V gene end was trimmed by 6 bases and the J gene end by 1 base; junction bases not matched to a gene: 5. The CDR3 loop is CASSTTGGSNQPQHF. The DNA of the CDR3 is TGTGCCAGCAGCACAACAGGGGGAAGCAATCAGCCCCAGCATTTT.

The gene calls are TRBV5-1 and TRBJ2-1; tentatively, D is TRBD1 or TRBD2 (5 bases each). The CDR3 length is 14 residues. Germline V CDR1 and CDR2: SGHRS, YFSETQ. V shed 0 bases and J shed 10 bases, with 14 bases lying between them. The DNA for the CDR3 is TGCGCCAGCAGCTTGGGGGGACCTACCGGGGAGCAGTTCTTC. It translates to CASSLGGPTGEQFF.

V is TRBV14 and J is TRBJ2-1, with D tentatively TRBD1 (5 bases). There are 17 residues in the CDR3. Germline lookup yields CDR1 SGHDN and CDR2 FVKESK. V was cut by 2 bases and J by 2 bases, with 16 bases left in between. The CDR3 protein is CASSQNFARVPYNEQFF. As DNA, the CDR3 is TGTGCCAGCAGCCAAAATTTTGCCAGGGTCCCCTACAATGAGCAGTTCTTC.

The rearrangement links TRBV9 to TRBJ2-3; D not resolved. V was shortened by 0 bases and J by 6 bases, with 14 bases between the two germline ends. Germline loops: CDR1 SGDLS, CDR2 YYNGEE. CDR3 length equals 15 residues. CDR3 sequence (DNA): TGTGCCAGCAGCGTAGATCCGACGGCCCTGGATACGCAGTATTTT. Translation: CASSVDPTALDTQYF.

V is TRBV28 and J is TRBJ2-7, with D possibly being TRBD2 (5 bases). Trimming took off 5 bases at V and 12 bases at J, with 20 bases between the two ends. In germline, CDR1 is MDHEN, CDR2 SYDVKM. The CDR3 has 13 residues. CDR3 sequence (DNA): TGTGCCAGCAGTCAAAACCTCAGGAGGTCAGGGTACTTC. Residues: CASSQNLRRSGYF.

This chain uses TRBV7-9 with TRBJ2-1; D gene ambiguous. The V end lost 7 bases, the J end lost 0 bases, and 7 bases lay between the germline ends. CDR3 length equals 13 residues. Looked up from germline, CDR1 is SEHNR and CDR2 is FQNEAQ (reference sequence). CDR3 in amino acids: CASMPFSYNEQFF. Here the CDR3 DNA reads TGTGCCAGCATGCCGTTCTCCTACAATGAGCAGTTCTTC.

The CDR3 reads CASSQPQSGTLYGYTF. The CDR3 coding sequence is TGTGCCAGCAGCCAACCTCAATCCGGGACACTGTATGGCTACACCTTC. The V call is TRBV4-2, the J call TRBJ1-2; weak D call: TRBD1 (6 bases). V was cut by 2 bases and J by 5 bases, with 18 bases left in between. The V gene's germline CDR1 is LGHNA and CDR2 YNFKEQ. This CDR3 contains 16 residues.

This sequence joins TRBV12-3 or TRBV12-4 and TRBJ2-7; 10 bases agree with TRBD2. This CDR3 contains 14 residues. J gave up 8 bases and V 5 bases, and 9 bases lay outside the gene matches. The CDR3 sequence is CASSQLAGPLQQYF. The CDR3, as DNA: TGTGCCAGCAGTCAACTAGCGGGACCCCTCCAGCAGTACTTC.

The V and J genes are TRBV5-1 and TRBJ2-1, with 10 bases fitting TRBD2. The junction had 9 bases not matched to a gene; V was cut back by 4 bases and J by 5 bases. The CDR3 extends over 16 amino acids. Germline V gene lookup returns CDR1 SGHRS and CDR2 YFSETQ. The DNA for the CDR3 is TGCGCCAGCAGCGGGTCCGGGACTAGCGCAAACAATGAGCAGTTCTTC. This translates into CASSGSGTSANNEQFF.